This TCR beta chain derives from a study of T cells in Graves' hyperthyroidism and ophthalmopathy (dated by TCRdb to the late 2010s). Regarding the research as a whole: Peripheral blood samples were taken at the time of initial diagnosis, prior to any treatment. A discovery cohort of 95 to 100 patients, approximately 45 with Graves' ophthalmopathy and over 55 with stable Graves' hyperthyroidism, was used to find distinguishing TCR V-J signatures. Prospective prediction of ophthalmopathy was tested in an independent validation cohort of 18 to 20 hyperthyroidism patients and 15 to 17 patients who later progressed to ophthalmopathy. The approximately 98 discovery patients were randomly divided into training and test sets at a 7:3 ratio. In addition, the study compared T-cell repertoires in thyroid tissue and in blood from six Graves' hyperthyroidism patients. Once sampling was done, hyperthyroidism patients were given methimazole at a starting dose of 30 mg daily, whereas ophthalmopathy patients were given high-dose intravenous methylprednisolone. The paper describes TCR Vbeta CDR3 sequencing of 120 to 150 peripheral blood samples, made up of some 42 ophthalmopathy patients, approximately 76 hyperthyroidism patients and 17 progressor patients. Study-wide conclusions, independent of this receptor: In validation, the model predicted progression to ophthalmopathy with approximately 69% sensitivity and less than 75% specificity, a median of 6.5 months before onset. Blood samples also contained most of the expanded thyroid clonotypes (frequency above 0.001), which suggests that blood repertoires may reflect thyroid immune responses. No statistical method was used to fix the sample size in advance, and group allocation was not hidden from the investigators. Ophthalmopathy was separated from stable hyperthyroidism by a 13 V-J signature model, with approximately 89% sensitivity and about 84% specificity obtained in cross-validation and 80%/75% obtained in testing.

CDR1 and CDR2 are read off the germline V gene as MDHEN and SYDVKM. Trimming costs V 6 bases and J 5 bases, and their ends lie 13 bases apart. The CDR3, cysteine through phenylalanine, is 13 amino acids long. The sequence is cut down to CDR3 DNA, 39 bases in frame from base 1. A patient counted as having stable Graves' hyperthyroidism if no progression to ophthalmopathy occurred over 18 months of follow-up. Hyperthyroidism patients were aged 18 to 65 years and newly diagnosed, with disease duration of less than 2 months. Patients with uncontrolled infections, other autoimmune diseases, pregnancy or lactation were excluded. Diagnoses were established on the basis of clinical symptoms, serum thyroxine and TRAb, thyroid ultrasound, and orbital computed tomography. PBMCs were isolated from 10 ml of fresh peripheral blood by Ficoll-Paque density gradient centrifugation. Total RNA was extracted with Trizol reagent, and quality was checked on an Agilent 2100 Bioanalyzer.

A remark on this clonotype: Its antigen is unknown. No per-base quality is available; no much larger clone lies one base away.

The TCR beta CDR3 regions were amplified from the RNA transcripts. For the first round of RT-PCR on the TCR CDR3, the HTBI primer set was used together with the Qiagen OneStep RT-PCR kit. Libraries were constructed in a second round of multiplex PCR, after which size selection and purification were performed. Libraries were sequenced paired-end with 100 bp reads on an Illumina HiSeq2000. As for the original processing: Raw data were processed with SOAPnuke, discarding reads with adapters, uncalled bases, mean Phred below 15, or no exact constant-primer or identifier match. High-quality paired reads were merged with COPE v1.2.5, and unique nucleotide sequences were defined as clonotypes. MiTCR v1.1 was used to align clonotypes to the IMGT TRBV, TRBD and TRBJ reference segments. The analysis included only V-J combinations with a frequency above 0.0001, which together covered around 99% of the repertoires. A TCS score was defined as the ratio of F50 (clonal expansion) to E x V (chaos), with BLOSUM62-based TCRdist applied between CDR3 peptides within each V-J. Welch's t-statistics and random forest reduced around 520 V-J features to roughly 13, which were used in a naive Bayes classifier (R e1071). TCRdb trimmed the raw reads at Q25, called clones with MiXCR and kept productive beta chains. Every CDR3 protein is listed once, alongside the most common genes and DNA of its rows. The V and J calls reflect TCRdb's pipeline rather than the authors' work. The sample records around 180,000 distinct CDR3 sequences, over 15% of which are singletons. The top ten clones comprise roughly 32% of the sample.

Material: blood. The clonotype originates from a woman between 50 and 59 years old with Graves' hyperthyroidism. The receptor chain draws on TRBV28 and TRBJ1-1, with a tentative D gene TRBD1 over 5 matching bases. The CDR3 protein is CASRTVDGTEAFF. The base sequence is TGTGCCAGCAGGACAGTTGATGGGACTGAAGCTTTCTTT.